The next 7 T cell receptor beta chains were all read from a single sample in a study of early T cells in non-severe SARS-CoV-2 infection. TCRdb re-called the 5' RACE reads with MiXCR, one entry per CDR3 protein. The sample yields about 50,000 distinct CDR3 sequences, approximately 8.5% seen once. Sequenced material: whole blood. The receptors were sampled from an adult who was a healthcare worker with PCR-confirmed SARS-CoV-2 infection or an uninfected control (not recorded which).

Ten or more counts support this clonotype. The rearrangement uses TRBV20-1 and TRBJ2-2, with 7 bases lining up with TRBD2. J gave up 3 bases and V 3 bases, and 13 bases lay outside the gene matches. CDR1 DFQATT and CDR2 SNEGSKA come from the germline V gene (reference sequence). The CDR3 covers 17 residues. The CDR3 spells CSASALRTSEYTGELFF. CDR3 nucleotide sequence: TGCAGTGCTAGTGCCTTGAGGACTAGTGAATACACCGGGGAGCTGTTTTTT.

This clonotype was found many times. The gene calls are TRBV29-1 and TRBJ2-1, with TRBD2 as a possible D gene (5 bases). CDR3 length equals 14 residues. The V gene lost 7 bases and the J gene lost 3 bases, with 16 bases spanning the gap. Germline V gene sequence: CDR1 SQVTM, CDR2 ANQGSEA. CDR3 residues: CSAGIPGLYNEQFF. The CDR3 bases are TGCAGCGCCGGGATTCCGGGTCTCTACAATGAGCAGTTCTTC.

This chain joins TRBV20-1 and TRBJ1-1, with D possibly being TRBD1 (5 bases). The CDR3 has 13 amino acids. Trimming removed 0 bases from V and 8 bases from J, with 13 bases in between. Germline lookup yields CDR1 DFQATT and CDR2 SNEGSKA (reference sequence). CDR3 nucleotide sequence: TGCAGTGCTAGAGACCCTAGGGGAACGGAAGCTTTCTTT. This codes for CSARDPRGTEAFF.

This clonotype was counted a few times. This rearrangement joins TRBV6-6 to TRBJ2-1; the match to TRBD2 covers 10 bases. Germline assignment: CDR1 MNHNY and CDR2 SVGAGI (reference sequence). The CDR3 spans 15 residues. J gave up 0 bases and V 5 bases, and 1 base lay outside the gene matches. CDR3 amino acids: CASSPSGSSYNEQFF. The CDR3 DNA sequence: TGTGCCAGCAGTCCTAGCGGGAGCTCCTACAATGAGCAGTTCTTC.

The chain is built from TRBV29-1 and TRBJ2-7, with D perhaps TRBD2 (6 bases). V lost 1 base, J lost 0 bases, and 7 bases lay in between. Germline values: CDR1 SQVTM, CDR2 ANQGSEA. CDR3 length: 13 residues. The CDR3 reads CSVEGTTSYEQYF. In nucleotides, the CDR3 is TGCAGCGTTGAAGGGACTACCTCCTACGAGCAGTACTTC.

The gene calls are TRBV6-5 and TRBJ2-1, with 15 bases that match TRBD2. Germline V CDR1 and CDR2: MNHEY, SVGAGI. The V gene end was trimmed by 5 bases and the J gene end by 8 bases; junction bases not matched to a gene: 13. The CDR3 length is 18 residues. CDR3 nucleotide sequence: TGTGCCAGCAGTCTCGGACTAGCGGGAGGGCGGTACCGGGATGAGCAGTTCTTC. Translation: CASSLGLAGGRYRDEQFF.

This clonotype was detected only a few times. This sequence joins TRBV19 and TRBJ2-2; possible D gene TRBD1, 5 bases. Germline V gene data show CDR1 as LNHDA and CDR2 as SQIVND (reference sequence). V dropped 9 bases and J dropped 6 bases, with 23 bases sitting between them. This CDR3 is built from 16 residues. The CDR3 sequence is CASFPQGAKRSGELFF. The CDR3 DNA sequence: TGTGCCAGCTTCCCCCAGGGCGCGAAACGTTCCGGGGAGCTGTTTTTT. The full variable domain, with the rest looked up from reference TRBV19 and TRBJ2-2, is DGGITQSPKYLFRKEGQNVTLSCEQNLNHDAMYWYRQDPGQGLRLIYYSQIVNDFQKGDIAEGYSVSREKKESFPLTVTSAQKNPTAFYLCASFPQGAKRSGELFFGEGSRLTVL.